Described below is a single T cell receptor (beta chain) sequence and its context. Its antigen is unknown. No base-level quality is on record; no much larger clone is a single base apart. RNA was extracted using the RNeasy kit, and about 0.5 to 1 ug of the RNA was reverse transcribed with random hexamers. The immunoSEQ multiplex PCR assay, which covers 54 Vbeta and 13 Jbeta segments, was used to amplify TCR beta CDR3 regions. Bias from PCR amplification was corrected by using a synthetic template baseline for primer optimization and for computational correction. The study's processing was this. Reads were assigned to V, D and J genes according to IMGT and analyzed in immunoSEQ Analyzer, with only productive sequences retained. To calculate clonality, Shannon entropy was normalized by log2 of the number of productive unique sequences and then subtracted from one. For each patient and control, public and private clones were evaluated within the 100 most prevalent clones. Clones were defined as Susac-specific when absent from the healthy and MS cohorts, from some 1,100 published viral clones and from other ImmuneACCESS disease sequences. Using fastp at Q25 and MiXCR, TCRdb reprocessed the public reads and kept productive beta chains. Identical CDR3 proteins give one entry, which carries the most common genes and DNA. Here the V and J calls rest on TCRdb's processing, not on the authors' analysis. The sample contains about 160,000 distinct CDR3 sequences, about 91% of them found a single time. Jointly, the top ten make up more than 0.07% of the sample.

This entry belongs to a study of CD8 T cells in Susac syndrome (dated by TCRdb to between 2019 and 2020). A note on the overall study: Repertoire sequencing was used to test whether CD8+ T cell activation and differentiation in Susac syndrome was antigen driven. What the study reported, not specific to this receptor: The number of individuals in the TCR sequencing and HLA analysis was acknowledged as relatively small.

High-throughput TCR beta sequencing profiled peripheral blood CD8+ and CD4+ T cells from healthy donors, Susac syndrome patients and multiple sclerosis patients. Healthy donors were included as age- and sex-matched controls. Bulk CD8+ and CD4+ T cells were purified by magnetic negative isolation, whereas CD8+ TEMRA cells were enriched by FACS. Blood was drawn into EDTA tubes, processed within 24 hours, and PBMCs were isolated by density gradient centrifugation. PBMCs intended for TCR sequencing were cryopreserved in liquid nitrogen and thawed later in a water bath at 37 degrees C. The sorted or isolated CD4+, CD8+ and CD8+ TEMRA cells reached a purity of at least 90%. This clonotype was obtained from a human donor in good health. The sequenced material came from CD4+ T cells from PBMCs.

For the CDR3, the sequence is CATSDRTRGTGELFF. The bases are TGTGCCACCAGTGACCGTACCAGGGGGACCGGGGAGCTGTTTTTT. The rearranged segments are TRBV24-1 and TRBJ2-2, with 7 junctional bases fitting TRBD1. CDR3 length: 15 amino acids, cysteine to phenylalanine. Left in the record is the CDR3 DNA by itself, 45 bases read in frame from the first base. V trim: 4 bases; J trim: 5 bases; unmatched bases: 6. The germline V gene gives CDR1 as KGHDR and CDR2 as SFDVKD.